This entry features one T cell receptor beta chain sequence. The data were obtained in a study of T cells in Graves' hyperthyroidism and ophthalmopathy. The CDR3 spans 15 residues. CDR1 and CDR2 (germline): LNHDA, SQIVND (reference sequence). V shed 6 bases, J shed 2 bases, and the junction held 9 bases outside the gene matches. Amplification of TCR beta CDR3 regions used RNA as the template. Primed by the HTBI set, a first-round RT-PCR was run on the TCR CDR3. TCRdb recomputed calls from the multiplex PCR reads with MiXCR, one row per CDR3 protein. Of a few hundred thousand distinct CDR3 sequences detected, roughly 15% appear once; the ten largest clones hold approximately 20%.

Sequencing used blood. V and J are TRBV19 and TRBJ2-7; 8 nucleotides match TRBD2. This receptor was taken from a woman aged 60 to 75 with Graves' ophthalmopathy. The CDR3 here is CASSRGLVGPYEQYF. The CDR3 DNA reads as TGTGCCAGTAGCCGGGGACTAGTGGGCCCCTACGAGCAGTACTTC.